The 15 T cell receptor beta chains reported below all come from one sample, sequenced in a study of shared clonotypes between healthy human individuals. The method was immunoSEQ multiplex PCR; TCRdb's version includes in-frame clones alone and lacks a portion of them. The sample has around 2.1 million clones; approximately 95% are singletons. The sequenced material came from naive CD4+ T cells sorted from blood. Subset indicated: CD45RA+ positively selected. The receptors originated from a man in his late teens or twenties in good health.

The J gene is TRBJ2-3, the V gene TRBV7-6; 8 nucleotides line up with TRBD1. Per the germline V gene, CDR1 is SGHVS and CDR2 is FNYEAQ. The CDR3 covers 12 residues. V lost 4 bases to trimming and J lost 10 bases; unmatched junction nucleotides: 4. In DNA form, the CDR3 reads TGTGCCAGCAGCTCGGACAGGGTTCCGCAGTATTTT. Amino acids: CASSSDRVPQYF.

This chain uses TRBV2 with TRBJ2-7; TRBD1 agrees at 8 bases. The CDR3 runs to 15 residues. After removal of 8 bases from V and 3 bases from J, the junction contained 12 bases not matched to a gene. CDR1 is SNHLY, CDR2 FYNNEI, per germline. CDR3 in DNA: TGTGCCAGCCGCCCCCCCAGGGACAGGCGCTACGAGCAGTACTTC. Its protein is CASRPPRDRRYEQYF.

This clone was observed once. This rearrangement joins TRBV5-1 to TRBJ1-2; no clear D gene. Germline V gives CDR1 SGHRS, CDR2 YFSETQ. CDR3 length equals 14 residues. Between the trimmed V and J ends, which lost 4 bases and 4 bases, there was a span of 14 bases. The CDR3 bases are TGCGCCAGCAGCGATCCTTCCACGCCCTATGGCTACACCTTC. It translates to CASSDPSTPYGYTF.

J is TRBJ1-6 and V is TRBV10-3, with a weak D call TRBD1 (5 bases). CDR3 size: 14 residues. Trimming removed 3 bases at V and 6 bases at J, with 9 bases between. The germline V gene has CDR1 ENHRY and CDR2 SYGVKD. The CDR3 bases are TGTGCCATCAGTGACAGGGCCATTAATTCACCCCTCCACTTT. It specifies CAISDRAINSPLHF.

The chain employs TRBV4-1 and TRBJ2-1, with 15 bases that match TRBD2. Looked up from germline, CDR1 is MGHRA and CDR2 is YSYEKL. Trimming took 5 bases from V and 1 from J; bases not matched to a gene: 9. This CDR3 contains 19 residues. The CDR3 DNA sequence: TGCGCCAGCAGCGGCCCGGGACTAGCGGGGGGCCAGTCCTACAATGAGCAGTTCTTC. Translation gives CASSGPGLAGGQSYNEQFF.

V usage is TRBV7-8 and J usage is TRBJ2-7; TRBD1 is a possible D gene (7 bases). The CDR3 length is 14 residues. Per germline, CDR1 SGHVS and CDR2 FQNEAQ. V lost 5 bases and J 2 bases, leaving 13 bases between the germline ends. The CDR3 here is CASSPGGLPYEQYF. The DNA of the CDR3 is TGTGCCAGCAGCCCAGGGGGACTGCCCTACGAGCAGTACTTC. The full variable domain, rest sourced from reference TRBV7-8 and TRBJ2-7, is GAGVSQSPRYKVAKRGQDVALRCDPISGHVSLFWYQQALGQGPEFLTYFQNEAQLDKSGLPSDRFFAERPEGSVSTLKIQRTQQEDSAVYLCASSPGGLPYEQYFGPGTRLTVT.

The rearrangement links TRBV10-1 to TRBJ2-2, with D unclear. CDR3 length equals 13 residues. The V end lost 8 bases, the J end lost 5 bases, and 12 bases lay between the germline ends. Per germline, CDR1 WNHNN and CDR2 SYGVQD (reference sequence). CDR3 sequence reads: CASSPARTGELFF. The CDR3 DNA sequence: TGCGCCAGCTCCCCAGCTCGGACCGGGGAGCTGTTTTTT.

This rearrangement joins TRBV6-5 to TRBJ2-7, with a tentative D call TRBD2 (6 bases). This CDR3 spans 13 amino acids. Germline-derived CDR1 and CDR2 are MNHEY and SVGAGI. The V gene lost 5 bases and the J gene lost 10 bases, with 18 bases spanning the gap. Here the CDR3 reads CASSPTRDFPQYF. For the CDR3, the DNA is TGTGCCAGCAGTCCAACCCGGGACTTCCCTCAGTACTTC.

This clone was counted a single time. This chain joins TRBV19 and TRBJ1-1; D is unclear. The V gene lost 4 bases and the J gene lost 8 bases, with 17 bases spanning the gap. The CDR3 loop spans 14 amino acids. Per the germline V gene, CDR1 is LNHDA and CDR2 is SQIVND (reference sequence). In nucleotides, the CDR3 is TGTGCCAGTAGTACCCAGGTTGACAACCAAGAAGCTTTCTTT. It translates to CASSTQVDNQEAFF.

The chain has TRBV2 and TRBJ2-7; 9 positions agree with TRBD1. CDR3 length equals 14 residues. V shed 6 bases, J shed 3 bases, and the junction held 6 bases outside the gene matches. The V gene's germline CDR1 is SNHLY and CDR2 FYNNEI. The DNA for the CDR3 is TGTGCCAGCAGGGACAGGGGCGGTCTCTACGAGCAGTACTTC. This gives the protein CASRDRGGLYEQYF.

CDR3 sequence (DNA): TGCGCCAGCAGCCAAGTGAACAGGGATAATTCACCCCTCCACTTT. It translates to CASSQVNRDNSPLHF. This sequence joins TRBV4-1 and TRBJ1-6; TRBD1 is a possible D gene (6 bases). CDR1 is MGHRA and CDR2 is YSYEKL in the germline V gene. The CDR3 extends over 15 amino acids. V gave up 1 base and J gave up 5 bases, with 9 bases separating them.

This chain joins TRBV19 and TRBJ1-5; TRBD1 aligns across 7 bases. Losses at the gene ends were 3 bases for V and 6 bases for J; bases not matched to a gene: 8. This CDR3 region has 15 residues. The V gene's germline CDR1 is LNHDA and CDR2 SQIVND (reference sequence). The CDR3 nucleotides are TGTGCCAGTAGTATCTACCAGGGGGAGAGTCAGCCCCAGCATTTT. Encoded protein: CASSIYQGESQPQHF. Full variable domain (missing parts from reference TRBV19 and TRBJ1-5): DGGITQSPKYLFRKEGQNVTLSCEQNLNHDAMYWYRQDPGQGLRLIYYSQIVNDFQKGDIAEGYSVSREKKESFPLTVTSAQKNPTAFYLCASSIYQGESQPQHFGDGTRLSIL.

The rearrangement links TRBV6-6 to TRBJ2-7; the D gene is possibly TRBD1 (5 bases). V shed 4 bases and J shed 6 bases, with 10 bases lying between them. This CDR3 is 12 amino acids long. Germline CDR1 is MNHNY and CDR2 is SVGAGI (reference sequence). Here the CDR3 DNA reads TGTGCCAGCAGTTTACAGGAAACCGAGCAGTACTTC. Protein sequence: CASSLQETEQYF.

This clone showed up just a few times. This chain uses TRBV6-5 with TRBJ1-5; D possibly corresponds to TRBD1 (6 bases). Germline CDR1 and CDR2: MNHEY and SVGAGI. The V end lost 5 bases, the J end lost 0 bases, and 11 bases lay between the germline ends. The CDR3 length is 15 residues. The CDR3 is CASSPRGASNQPQHF. DNA for the CDR3: TGTGCCAGCAGTCCAAGGGGGGCTAGCAATCAGCCCCAGCATTTT.

The rearrangement joins TRBV28 to TRBJ2-2, with D perhaps TRBD1 or TRBD2 (6 bases each). CDR1 and CDR2 from the germline V gene are MDHEN and SYDVKM. The CDR3 runs 13 residues. Trimming cost V 7 bases and J 5 bases, with 11 bases left between them. The CDR3 sequence is CASIRGGTGELFF. The CDR3 region has the DNA TGTGCCAGCATCCGAGGGGGGACCGGGGAGCTGTTTTTT.